These 10 T cell receptor beta chains were sequenced from one sample in a study of shared clonotypes between healthy human individuals (TCRdb year 2020). The library was built by means of the immunoSEQ multiplex PCR assay. TCRdb retrieved this table from immuneACCESS and kept in-frame rearrangements only. Not all clones are present; in checked studies, unresolved V genes account for under half, and no reason is known for the remainder. For this sample the table gives about 2.4 million clones, of which 93% were detected only once. About 0.38% of the sample belongs to the ten largest clones. Sequenced sample: naive CD4+ T cells from PBMCs. In the paper's terms, the cell subset or site label means: CD45RA+ positively selected. The source of these receptors is a man aged 18 to 29 in good health. Some clones in this sample may be carry-over from other donors' samples.

The V and J genes are TRBV20-1 and TRBJ1-2; D is unresolved. Germline V gene sequence: CDR1 DFQATT, CDR2 SNEGSKA (reference sequence). Trimming took off 6 bases at V and 8 bases at J, with 10 bases between the two ends. This CDR3 contains 10 residues. The chain's CDR3 is CSATGEGYTF. The CDR3 DNA is TGCAGTGCCACCGGGGAAGGCTACACCTTC.

This chain links TRBV5-4 with TRBJ1-4, with D possibly TRBD1 on 6 matching bases. Germline CDR1 reads SGHNT; CDR2 reads YYREEE (reference sequence). This CDR3 has 17 amino acids. V was cut by 3 bases and J by 0 bases, with 15 bases left in between. The CDR3 spells CASSYDRDTATNEKLFF. The CDR3 region has the DNA TGTGCCAGCAGCTACGACCGGGACACAGCAACTAATGAAAAACTGTTTTTT.

The V and J genes are TRBV6-1 and TRBJ2-5; tentatively, D is TRBD1 (5 bases). This CDR3 spans 13 amino acids. Trimming pared 6 bases from V and 5 bases from J, leaving 13 bases between. From germline, CDR1 is MNHNS and CDR2 SASEGT. CDR3 sequence: CASRQGGVETQYF. CDR3 sequence (DNA): TGTGCCAGCAGGCAGGGTGGAGTGGAGACCCAGTACTTC.

The chain links TRBV6-5 to TRBJ2-2, with D tentatively TRBD2 (7 bases). From germline, CDR1 is MNHEY and CDR2 SVGAGI. V was pared by 6 bases and J by 7 bases, with 12 bases between. This CDR3 is 13 amino acids long. The CDR3 spells CASRGGGSGELFF. The CDR3 nucleotides read TGTGCCAGCAGGGGGGGCGGGAGCGGGGAGCTGTTTTTT.

The J gene is TRBJ2-2, the V gene TRBV7-9; D may be TRBD2 (6 bases). V was cut by 5 bases and J by 5 bases, with 18 bases left in between. The CDR3 has 16 amino acids. Germline CDR1 SEHNR, CDR2 FQNEAQ (reference sequence). CDR3 bases: TGTGCCAGCAGCCTTCCCGGGACTGATAAGACCGGGGAGCTGTTTTTT. Its translation: CASSLPGTDKTGELFF.

V is TRBV29-1 and J is TRBJ2-5; the match to TRBD1 covers 10 bases. Trimming at V came to 7 bases and at J to 5 bases, leaving 13 bases not matched to a gene. There are 15 residues in the CDR3. Germline lookup yields CDR1 SQVTM and CDR2 ANQGSEA. In nucleotides, the CDR3 is TGCAGCGCCCGCCCCGGGACAGGGGAGGGCGAGACCCAGTACTTC. It yields the protein CSARPGTGEGETQYF. Combining the CDR3 with reference TRBV29-1 and TRBJ2-5 gives the whole variable domain SAVISQKPSRDICQRGTSLTIQCQVDSQVTMMFWYRQQPGQSLTLIATANQGSEATYESGFVIDKFPISRPNLTFSTLTVSNMSPEDSSIYLCSARPGTGEGETQYFGPGTRLLVL.

V usage is TRBV25-1 and J usage is TRBJ1-3; D is unclear. The CDR3 consists of 15 residues. V was trimmed by 3 bases and J by 3 bases, leaving 12 bases between them. CDR1 MGHDK and CDR2 SYGVNS come from the germline V gene. Written as DNA, the CDR3 is TGTGCCAGCAGTGACCCGCGTCGGGGTGGAAACACCATATATTTT. Translated, it gives CASSDPRRGGNTIYF.

The chain couples TRBV6-1 to TRBJ2-7; TRBD1 agrees at 10 bases. Germline V gene data show CDR1 as MNHNS and CDR2 as SASEGT. The CDR3 length is 14 residues. After removal of 7 bases from V and 4 bases from J, the junction contained 7 bases not matched to a gene. CDR3: CASMDRGKSYEQYF. CDR3 sequence (DNA): TGTGCCAGCATGGACAGGGGGAAAAGTTACGAGCAGTACTTC.

The chain joins TRBV4-1 to TRBJ1-5; no clear D gene. In germline, CDR1 is MGHRA, CDR2 YSYEKL. V was clipped by 1 base and J by 3 bases, with 13 bases between them. The CDR3 has 16 residues. The CDR3 sequence is CASSQGGFPSNQPQHF. In DNA form, the CDR3 reads TGCGCCAGCAGCCAAGGAGGATTCCCTTCCAATCAGCCCCAGCATTTT.

The sample holds one count of this clone. This chain links TRBV19 with TRBJ2-5; D may be TRBD1 (7 bases). CDR1 and CDR2 (germline): LNHDA, SQIVND (reference sequence). V was shortened by 7 bases and J by 3 bases, with 15 bases between the two germline ends. CDR3 length: 14 amino acids. The CDR3 region has the DNA TGTGCCAGTAACACCCAGGGGGGCGAAGAGACCCAGTACTTC. Translation: CASNTQGGEETQYF.